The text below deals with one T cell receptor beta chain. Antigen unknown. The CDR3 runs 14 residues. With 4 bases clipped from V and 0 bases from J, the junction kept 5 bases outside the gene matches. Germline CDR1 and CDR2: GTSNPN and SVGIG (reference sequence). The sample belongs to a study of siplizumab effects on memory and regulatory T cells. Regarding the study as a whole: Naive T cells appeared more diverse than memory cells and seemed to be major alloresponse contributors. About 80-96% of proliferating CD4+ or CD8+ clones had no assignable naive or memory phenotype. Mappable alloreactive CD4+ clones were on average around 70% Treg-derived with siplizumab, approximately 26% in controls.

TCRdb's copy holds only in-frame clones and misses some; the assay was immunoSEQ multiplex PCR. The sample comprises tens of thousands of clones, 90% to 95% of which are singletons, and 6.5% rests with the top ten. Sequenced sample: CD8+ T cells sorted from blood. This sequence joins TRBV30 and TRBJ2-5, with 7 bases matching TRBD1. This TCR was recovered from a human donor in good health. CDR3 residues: CAWKIGTDQETQYF. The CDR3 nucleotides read TGTGCCTGGAAGATTGGGACAGACCAAGAGACCCAGTACTTC. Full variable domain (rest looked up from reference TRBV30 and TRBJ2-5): SQTIHQWPATLVQPVGSPLSLECTVEGTSNPNLYWYRQAAGRGLQLLFYSVGIGQISSEVPQNLSASRPQDRQFILSSKKLLLSDSGFYLCAWKIGTDQETQYFGPGTRLLVL.